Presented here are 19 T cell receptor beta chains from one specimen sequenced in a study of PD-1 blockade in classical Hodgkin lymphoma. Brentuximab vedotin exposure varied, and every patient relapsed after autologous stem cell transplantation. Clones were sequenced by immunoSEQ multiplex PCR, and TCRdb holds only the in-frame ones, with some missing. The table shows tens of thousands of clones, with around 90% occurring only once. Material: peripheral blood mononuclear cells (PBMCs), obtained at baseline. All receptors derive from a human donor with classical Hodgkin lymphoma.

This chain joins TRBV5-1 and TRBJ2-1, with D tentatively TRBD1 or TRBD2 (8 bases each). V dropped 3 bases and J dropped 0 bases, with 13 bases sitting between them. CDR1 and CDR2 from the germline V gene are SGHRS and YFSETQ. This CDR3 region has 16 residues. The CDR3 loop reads CASSWTGTSSYNEQFF. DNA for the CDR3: TGCGCCAGCAGCTGGACAGGGACTAGCTCCTACAATGAGCAGTTCTTC.

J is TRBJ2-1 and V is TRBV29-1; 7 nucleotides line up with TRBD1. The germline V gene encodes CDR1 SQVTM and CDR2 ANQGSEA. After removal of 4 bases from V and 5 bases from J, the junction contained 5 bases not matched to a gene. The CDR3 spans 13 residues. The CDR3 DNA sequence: TGCAGCGTTGGGCAGGGGGAACACAATGAGCAGTTCTTC. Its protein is CSVGQGEHNEQFF.

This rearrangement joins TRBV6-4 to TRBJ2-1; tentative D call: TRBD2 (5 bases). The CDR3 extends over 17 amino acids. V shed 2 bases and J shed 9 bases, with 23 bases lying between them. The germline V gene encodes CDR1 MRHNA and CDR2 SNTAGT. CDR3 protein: CASSDPRGGLQQLEQFF. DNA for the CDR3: TGTGCCAGCAGTGACCCGCGAGGTGGACTGCAACAACTTGAGCAGTTCTTC.

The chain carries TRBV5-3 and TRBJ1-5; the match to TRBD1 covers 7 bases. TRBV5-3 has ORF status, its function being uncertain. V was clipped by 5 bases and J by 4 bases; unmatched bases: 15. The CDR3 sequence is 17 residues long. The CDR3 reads CARSHRTGNFPNQPQHF. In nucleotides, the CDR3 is TGTGCCAGAAGTCATAGGACAGGCAACTTTCCTAATCAGCCCCAGCATTTT.

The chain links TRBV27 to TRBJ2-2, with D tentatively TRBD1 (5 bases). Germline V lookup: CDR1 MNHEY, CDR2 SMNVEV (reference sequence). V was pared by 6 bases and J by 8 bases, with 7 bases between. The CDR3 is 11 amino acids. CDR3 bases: TGTGCCAGCAGATACAGGGGGGAGCTGTTTTTT. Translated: CASRYRGELFF.

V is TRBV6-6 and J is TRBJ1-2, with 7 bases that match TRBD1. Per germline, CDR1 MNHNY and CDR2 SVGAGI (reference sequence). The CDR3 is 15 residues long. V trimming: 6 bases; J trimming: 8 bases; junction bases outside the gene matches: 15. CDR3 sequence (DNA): TGTGCCAGCAGCTTACCGGACAGGACTACGGAGGGCTACACCTTC. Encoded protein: CASSLPDRTTEGYTF.

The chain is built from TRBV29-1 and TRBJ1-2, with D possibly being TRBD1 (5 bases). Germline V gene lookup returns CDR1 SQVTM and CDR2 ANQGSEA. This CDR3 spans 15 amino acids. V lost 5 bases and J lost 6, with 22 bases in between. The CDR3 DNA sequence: TGCAGCGTTACCACGACTGGGCAGGGAAAAAATGGCTACACCTTC. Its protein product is CSVTTTGQGKNGYTF.

CDR3 residues: CASSGGGSLTDTQYF. CDR3 nucleotides: TGTGCCAGCAGTGGTGGCGGGAGTTTGACAGATACGCAGTATTTT. The chain couples TRBV2 to TRBJ2-3; 7 nucleotides agree with TRBD2. The trim removed 4 bases at V and 3 bases at J, leaving 7 bases unmatched. The CDR3 is 15 amino acids. CDR1 is SNHLY and CDR2 is FYNNEI in the germline V gene.

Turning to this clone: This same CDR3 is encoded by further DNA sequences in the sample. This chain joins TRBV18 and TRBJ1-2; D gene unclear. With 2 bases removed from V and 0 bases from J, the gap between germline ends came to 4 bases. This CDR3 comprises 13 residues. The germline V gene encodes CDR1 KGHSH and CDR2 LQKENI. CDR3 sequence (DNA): TGTGCCAGCTCACCAGATTCTAACTATGGCTACACCTTC. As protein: CASSPDSNYGYTF.

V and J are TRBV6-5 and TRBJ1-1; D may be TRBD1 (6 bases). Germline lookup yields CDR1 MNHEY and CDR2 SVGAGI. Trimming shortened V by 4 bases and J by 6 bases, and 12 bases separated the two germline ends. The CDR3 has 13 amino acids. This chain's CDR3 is CASSSQGSPEAFF. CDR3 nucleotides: TGTGCCAGCAGTTCTCAGGGGTCCCCTGAAGCTTTCTTT.

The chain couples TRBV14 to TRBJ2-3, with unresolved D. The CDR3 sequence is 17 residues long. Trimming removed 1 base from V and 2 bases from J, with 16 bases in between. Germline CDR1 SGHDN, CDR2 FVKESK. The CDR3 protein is CASSQVLGSPTTDTQYF. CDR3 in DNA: TGTGCCAGCAGCCAAGTCCTCGGCAGCCCAACCACAGATACGCAGTATTTT.

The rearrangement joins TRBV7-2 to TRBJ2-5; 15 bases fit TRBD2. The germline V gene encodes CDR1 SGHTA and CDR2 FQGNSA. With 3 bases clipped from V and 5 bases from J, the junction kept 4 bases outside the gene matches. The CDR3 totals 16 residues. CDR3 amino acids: CASSLGLAGGRETQYF. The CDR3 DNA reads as TGTGCCAGCAGCTTGGGACTAGCGGGAGGTAGGGAGACCCAGTACTTC.

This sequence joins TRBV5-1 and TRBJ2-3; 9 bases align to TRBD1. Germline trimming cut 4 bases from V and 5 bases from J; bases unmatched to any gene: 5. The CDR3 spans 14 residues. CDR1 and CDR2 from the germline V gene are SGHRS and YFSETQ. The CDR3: CASSRGTGLDTQYF. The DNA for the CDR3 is TGCGCCAGCAGCCGCGGGACAGGGTTAGATACGCAGTATTTT. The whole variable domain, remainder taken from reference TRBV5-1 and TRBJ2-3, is KAGVTQTPRYLIKTRGQQVTLSCSPISGHRSVSWYQQTPGQGLQFLFEYFSETQRNKGNFPGRFSGRQFSNSRSEMNVSTLELGDSALYLCASSRGTGLDTQYFGPGTRLTVL.

The CDR3 loop is CASSPLAAYNNEQFF. The CDR3 DNA reads as TGCGCCAGCAGTCCTCTAGCGGCTTACAACAATGAGCAGTTCTTC. This chain connects TRBV4-1 to TRBJ2-1; 7 bases agree with TRBD2. CDR3 size: 15 residues. Germline CDR1 reads MGHRA; CDR2 reads YSYEKL. The junction had 10 bases not matched to a gene; V was cut back by 6 bases and J by 5 bases.

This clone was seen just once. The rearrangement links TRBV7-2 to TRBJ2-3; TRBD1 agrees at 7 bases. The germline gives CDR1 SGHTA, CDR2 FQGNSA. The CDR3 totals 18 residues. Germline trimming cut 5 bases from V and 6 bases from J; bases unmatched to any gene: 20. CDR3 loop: CASSPRQGIGRSIDTQYF. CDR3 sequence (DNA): TGTGCCAGCAGCCCTCGACAGGGAATCGGTAGGAGCATCGATACGCAGTATTTT.

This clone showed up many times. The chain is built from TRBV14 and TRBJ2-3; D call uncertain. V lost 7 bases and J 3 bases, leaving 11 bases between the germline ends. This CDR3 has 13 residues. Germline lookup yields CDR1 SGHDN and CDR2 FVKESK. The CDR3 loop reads CASTAQATDTQYF. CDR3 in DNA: TGTGCCAGCACGGCGCAGGCGACAGATACGCAGTATTTT.

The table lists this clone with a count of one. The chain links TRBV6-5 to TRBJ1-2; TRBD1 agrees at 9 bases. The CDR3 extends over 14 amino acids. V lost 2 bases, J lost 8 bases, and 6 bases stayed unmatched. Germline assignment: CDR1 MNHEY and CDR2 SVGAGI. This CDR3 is CASSYGTGGWGYTF. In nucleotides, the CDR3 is TGTGCCAGCAGTTACGGAACAGGGGGCTGGGGCTACACCTTC.

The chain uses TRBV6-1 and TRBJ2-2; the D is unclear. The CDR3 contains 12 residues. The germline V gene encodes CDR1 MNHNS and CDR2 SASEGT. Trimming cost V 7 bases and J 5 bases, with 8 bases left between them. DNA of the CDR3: TGTGCCAGCATAGGGTCGACCGGGGAGCTGTTTTTT. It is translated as CASIGSTGELFF.

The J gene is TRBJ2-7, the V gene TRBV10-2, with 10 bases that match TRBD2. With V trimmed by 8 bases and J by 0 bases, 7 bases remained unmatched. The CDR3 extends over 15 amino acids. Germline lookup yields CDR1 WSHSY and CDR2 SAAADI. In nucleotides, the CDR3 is TGCGCCAGCCGAGAAAGCGGGAGGGCCTCCTACGAGCAGTACTTC. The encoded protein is CASRESGRASYEQYF.